The 29 T cell receptor beta chains listed next were all sequenced from one sample in a study of high-grade serous ovarian cancer treatment subgroups. Tumor samples were taken before definitive surgery or chemotherapy. The data were produced by immunoSEQ multiplex PCR, yet TCRdb's version contains in-frame clones alone and is incomplete. The table records 2,000 to 2,500 clones, roughly 70% of them present only once. The sequenced sample was tumor tissue. The receptors were gathered from a human donor with high-grade serous ovarian cancer.

The sample holds a few counts of this clone. The chain recombines TRBV7-9 with TRBJ1-1, with D tentatively TRBD1 (6 bases). The CDR3 spans 15 residues. CDR1 and CDR2 (germline): SEHNR, FQNEAQ (reference sequence). Between the trimmed V and J ends, which lost 2 bases and 1 base, there was a span of 11 bases. CDR3 DNA: TGTGCCAGCAGCTTATGGGCAGGGGCGAACACTGAAGCTTTCTTT. Residues: CASSLWAGANTEAFF. The full variable domain, in which reference TRBV7-9 and TRBJ1-1 provide the parts outside the CDR3, is DTGVSQNPRHKITKRGQNVTFRCDPISEHNRLYWYRQTLGQGPEFLTYFQNEAQLEKSRLLSDRFSAERPKGSFSTLEIQRTEQGDSAMYLCASSLWAGANTEAFFGQGTRLTVV.

CDR3 sequence (DNA): TGTGCCAGTAGTATGACTAGTCGGGAGACCCAGTACTTC. Translation: CASSMTSRETQYF. The chain recombines TRBV19 with TRBJ2-5, with D possibly being TRBD2 (6 bases). There are 13 residues in the CDR3. Trimming took 3 bases from V and 5 from J, leaving 10 bases between them. Germline CDR1 is LNHDA and CDR2 is SQIVND (reference sequence).

The chain combines TRBV5-6 with TRBJ1-2, with 7 bases matching TRBD1. This CDR3 spans 14 amino acids. In germline, CDR1 is SGHDT, CDR2 YYEEEE. Trimming cost V 0 bases and J 2 bases; bases outside gene matches: 1. The CDR3 reads CASSLDRGNYGYTF. In nucleotides, the CDR3 is TGTGCCAGCAGCTTGGACAGGGGAAACTATGGCTACACCTTC.

The CDR3 DNA is TGCGCCAGCAGCAGGGGGACAGGGGCTGAAGCTTTCTTT. This sequence encodes CASSRGTGAEAFF. This chain uses TRBV5-1 with TRBJ1-1, with TRBD1 matching 10 bases. Germline CDR1 is SGHRS and CDR2 is YFSETQ. J lost 6 bases, V lost 4 bases, and 3 bases had no gene match. CDR3 length equals 13 residues.

The gene calls are TRBV7-2 and TRBJ2-7; 12 bases are a match to TRBD2. V lost 5 bases, J lost 3 bases, and 5 bases stayed unmatched. The germline V gene encodes CDR1 SGHTA and CDR2 FQGNSA. The CDR3 contains 15 residues. The CDR3 region is CASSLSSGRVYEQYF. In DNA, the CDR3 is TGTGCCAGCAGCCTTTCTAGCGGGAGGGTCTACGAGCAGTACTTC.

This sequence joins TRBV19 and TRBJ2-2; the match to TRBD1 covers 8 bases. J was trimmed by 1 base and V by 1 base; bases with no gene match: 2. The CDR3 sequence is 16 residues long. The germline CDR1 and CDR2 sequences are LNHDA and SQIVND (reference sequence). The DNA of the CDR3 is TGTGCCAGTAGTATAGCTGGACAGGGGAACACCGGGGAGCTGTTTTTT. Protein: CASSIAGQGNTGELFF.

This chain links TRBV4-3 with TRBJ1-3, with D hard to call. Germline V CDR1 and CDR2: LGHNA, YSLEER. Trimming took off 0 bases at V and 4 bases at J, with 10 bases between the two ends. CDR3 size: 15 residues. The CDR3 region has the DNA TGCGCCAGCAGCCAAGACTTTTTATTAGGAAACACCATATATTTT. Encoded protein: CASSQDFLLGNTIYF.

The rearrangement joins TRBV13 to TRBJ1-3, with no clear D. V dropped 8 bases and J dropped 2 bases, with 22 bases sitting between them. Germline V gene data show CDR1 as PRHDT and CDR2 as FYEKMQ (reference sequence). CDR3 length: 17 amino acids. The CDR3 DNA reads as TGTGCCAGCCGAATCGGTGGTTCCGGCGGGGCTGGAAACACCATATATTTT. This sequence encodes CASRIGGSGGAGNTIYF.

This chain links TRBV27 with TRBJ2-3, with TRBD2 matching 7 bases. The CDR3 is 12 residues long. Trimming cost V 6 bases and J 6 bases; bases outside gene matches: 3. Germline-derived CDR1 and CDR2 are MNHEY and SMNVEV (reference sequence). CDR3 DNA sequence: TGTGCCAGCAGGCGGGGGTGGGATACGCAGTATTTT. This sequence encodes CASRRGWDTQYF.

This clone has only a few counts. The V gene is TRBV5-1, the J gene TRBJ2-7; TRBD1 matches at 9 bases. Per germline, CDR1 SGHRS and CDR2 YFSETQ. Losses at the gene ends were 4 bases for V and 6 bases for J; bases not matched to a gene: 8. This CDR3 region has 14 residues. DNA of the CDR3: TGCGCCAGCAGCCCCCGGACAGGGGTGGTCGAGCAGTACTTC. This encodes CASSPRTGVVEQYF. The entire variable domain, with the rest obtained from reference TRBV5-1 and TRBJ2-7, is as follows: KAGVTQTPRYLIKTRGQQVTLSCSPISGHRSVSWYQQTPGQGLQFLFEYFSETQRNKGNFPGRFSGRQFSNSRSEMNVSTLELGDSALYLCASSPRTGVVEQYFGPGTRLTVT.

About this clone itself: This same CDR3 is encoded by further DNA sequences in the sample. The J gene is TRBJ1-5, the V gene TRBV30, with TRBD1 matching over 11 bases. The CDR3 contains 13 residues. V lost 7 bases and J lost 7; bases outside the gene matches: 6. Germline values: CDR1 GTSNPN, CDR2 SVGIG (reference sequence). This chain's CDR3 is CAYSRTGGQPQHF. The CDR3 DNA reads as TGTGCCTATTCAAGGACAGGGGGCCAGCCCCAGCATTTT.

This chain links TRBV13 with TRBJ2-1; D might be TRBD1 (6 bases). The CDR3 has 13 residues. V lost 5 bases and J 6 bases, leaving 11 bases between the germline ends. Germline values: CDR1 PRHDT, CDR2 FYEKMQ (reference sequence). The CDR3 loop reads CASSQGRVNEQFF. The DNA of the CDR3 is TGTGCCAGCAGCCAGGGGCGGGTCAATGAGCAGTTCTTC.

V and J are TRBV9 and TRBJ1-3, with unresolved D. This CDR3 comprises 14 residues. Germline loops: CDR1 SGDLS, CDR2 YYNGEE. V was pared by 0 bases and J by 2 bases, with 6 bases between. The CDR3 is CASSVEGAGNTIYF. The CDR3 nucleotides read TGTGCCAGCAGCGTAGAGGGCGCTGGAAACACCATATATTTT.

This clone was counted between two and nine times. The rearrangement joins TRBV28 to TRBJ2-7, with a weak D call TRBD1 (6 bases). Germline CDR1 is MDHEN and CDR2 is SYDVKM. Trimming left V 7 bases short and J 3 bases short, with 16 bases between. CDR3 length: 14 amino acids. The CDR3 reads CASNPTGSYYEQYF. The CDR3 nucleotides read TGTGCCAGCAATCCGACAGGATCTTACTACGAGCAGTACTTC.

V gene TRBV6-6 combines with J gene TRBJ1-1; the D is unclear. This CDR3 contains 15 residues. V lost 5 bases, J lost 0 bases, and 13 bases lay in between. The germline V gene encodes CDR1 MNHNY and CDR2 SVGAGI (reference sequence). CDR3 in DNA: TGTGCCAGCAGTGGATTAGCTTTTTTGAACACTGAAGCTTTCTTT. This codes for CASSGLAFLNTEAFF.

This clone has just one count. The J gene is TRBJ1-5, the V gene TRBV7-2, with D possibly being TRBD1 (5 bases). Per the germline V gene, CDR1 is SGHTA and CDR2 is FQGNSA. This CDR3 has 15 residues. V was clipped by 5 bases and J by 6 bases, with 17 bases between them. The CDR3 spells CASSPEGSGIQPQHF. The CDR3 region has the DNA TGTGCCAGCAGCCCAGAGGGCTCAGGGATTCAGCCCCAGCATTTT. The full variable domain, rest sourced from reference TRBV7-2 and TRBJ1-5, is GAGVSQSPSNKVTEKGKDVELRCDPISGHTALYWYRQSLGQGLEFLIYFQGNSAPDKSGLPSDRFSAERTGGSVSTLTIQRTQQEDSAVYLCASSPEGSGIQPQHFGDGTRLSIL.

The chain combines TRBV7-8 with TRBJ2-7; D is possibly TRBD1 or TRBD2 (6 bases each). CDR1 and CDR2 from the germline V gene are SGHVS and FQNEAQ. V gave up 0 bases and J gave up 5 bases, with 8 bases separating them. CDR3 length: 13 residues. The DNA of the CDR3 is TGTGCCAGCAGCTTAGCGGGGGGCCACGAGCAGTACTTC. Its protein is CASSLAGGHEQYF.

The chain is built from TRBV5-1 and TRBJ2-3; TRBD2 aligns across 15 bases. Germline CDR1 is SGHRS and CDR2 is YFSETQ. The junction had 3 bases not matched to a gene; V was cut back by 0 bases and J by 4 bases. This CDR3 spans 17 amino acids. The chain's CDR3 is CASSLEGLAGGPDTQYF. CDR3 DNA sequence: TGCGCCAGCAGCTTGGAAGGACTAGCGGGAGGGCCAGATACGCAGTATTTT.

The sample holds a few counts of this clone. The CDR3 loop reads CASSLSGEAFF. The DNA for the CDR3 is TGCGCCAGCAGCTTGTCCGGGGAAGCTTTCTTT. The chain combines TRBV5-1 with TRBJ1-1; unclear D gene. Germline V gene sequence: CDR1 SGHRS, CDR2 YFSETQ. The V and J ends lost 1 base and 8 bases respectively, with 6 bases between them. The CDR3 totals 11 residues.

The chain joins TRBV25-1 to TRBJ2-3, with D possibly being TRBD1 or TRBD2 (5 bases each). This CDR3 has 15 amino acids. Between the trimmed V and J ends, which lost 1 base and 10 bases, there was a span of 18 bases. Germline V gene data show CDR1 as MGHDK and CDR2 as SYGVNS. CDR3 loop: CASSELGAAQGAQYF. CDR3 nucleotides: TGTGCCAGCAGTGAATTGGGAGCGGCCCAAGGGGCGCAGTATTTT.

On this clone: Germline and junction disagree at one end, which may indicate a read error. CDR3 in DNA: TGTGCCAGCGGTGGGGGCTTGGTGAACGCCGGGGAGCTGTTTTTT. This translates into CASGGGLVNAGELFF. The chain carries TRBV7-6 and TRBJ2-2; a weak D match, TRBD1 (6 bases). This CDR3 comprises 15 residues. Germline values: CDR1 SGHVS, CDR2 FNYEAQ.

The chain carries TRBV7-8 and TRBJ1-2, with TRBD1 matching over 9 bases. CDR3 size: 15 residues. V lost 4 bases to trimming and J lost 8 bases; unmatched junction nucleotides: 11. Germline V gene data show CDR1 as SGHVS and CDR2 as FQNEAQ. The CDR3 region has the DNA TGTGCCAGCAGCTCCAGGGACAGGGTTCTGTCGGGCTACACCTTC. This codes for CASSSRDRVLSGYTF.

V usage is TRBV23-1 and J usage is TRBJ2-6; unclear D gene. TRBV23-1 is noted as an ORF with a role that remains uncertain. Trimming cost V 7 bases and J 0 bases, with 10 bases left between them. This CDR3 spans 15 amino acids. The CDR3 spells CASMQNGSGANVLTF. Written as DNA, the CDR3 is TGCGCCAGCATGCAGAACGGCTCTGGGGCCAACGTCCTGACTTTC.

The chain carries TRBV5-1 and TRBJ2-2, with D possibly matching TRBD2 (6 bases). This CDR3 has 16 residues. Trimming took off 2 bases at V and 1 base at J, with 12 bases between the two ends. Germline CDR1 SGHRS, CDR2 YFSETQ. Here the CDR3 DNA reads TGCGCCAGCAGCTTTAGAGAGCGGGTGAACACCGGGGAGCTGTTTTTT. This sequence encodes CASSFRERVNTGELFF.

The chain combines TRBV4-1 with TRBJ2-7, with a tentative D call TRBD2 (6 bases). The CDR3 loop spans 13 amino acids. V lost 5 bases to trimming and J lost 3 bases, with 11 bases between them. Germline values: CDR1 MGHRA, CDR2 YSYEKL. CDR3 amino acids: CASSVTGGYEQYV. Here the CDR3 DNA reads TGCGCCAGCAGCGTAACCGGGGGCTACGAGCAGTACGTC.

The chain has TRBV10-3 and TRBJ2-1; 8 bases line up with TRBD1. The V gene end was trimmed by 2 bases and the J gene end by 15 bases; junction bases not matched to a gene: 12. Germline loops: CDR1 ENHRY, CDR2 SYGVKD. This CDR3 comprises 14 residues. CDR3: CAISEEKATGDSFF. The CDR3 nucleotides are TGTGCCATCAGTGAGGAGAAGGCGACAGGGGATTCGTTCTTC.

The V and J genes are TRBV19 and TRBJ2-1; D might be TRBD1 or TRBD2, each matching 5 bases. This CDR3 is built from 16 residues. CDR1 is LNHDA, CDR2 SQIVND, per germline (reference sequence). Trimming shortened V by 3 bases and J by 5 bases, and 17 bases separated the two germline ends. In DNA form, the CDR3 reads TGTGCCAGTAGTATTACCGGGACCCTTCTGGACAATGAGCAGTTCTTC. Protein: CASSITGTLLDNEQFF.

This chain uses TRBV11-2 with TRBJ2-7; D gene unclear. Germline V gene data show CDR1 as SGHAT and CDR2 as FQNNGV. The CDR3 runs to 11 residues. Trimming removed 5 bases at V and 6 bases at J, with 8 bases between. In nucleotides, the CDR3 is TGTGCCAGCAGCCCCCGATTCGAGCAGTACGTC. Translating it yields CASSPRFEQYV.

This clone appeared a few times. The genes are TRBV4-1 and TRBJ2-6; 8 bases match TRBD1. CDR3 size: 18 residues. CDR1 is MGHRA and CDR2 is YSYEKL in the germline V gene. Germline trimming cut 3 bases from V and 2 bases from J; bases unmatched to any gene: 9. The CDR3 DNA sequence: TGCGCCAGCAGCCAGGGGGCAGGGGGCGCGGCTGGGGCCAACGTCCTGACTTTC. It specifies CASSQGAGGAAGANVLTF.